Listed below are T cell receptor beta chains from one sample, sequenced in a study of immune evolution from preneoplasia to lung adenocarcinoma. Measured with immunoSEQ multiplex PCR; TCRdb has only the in-frame clones, and not every one. Among thousands of clones listed, approximately 81% were seen once. Sequencing was performed on FFPE invasive lung adenocarcinoma tissue. These receptors were taken from a person aged 35 to 50 with lung adenocarcinoma. Both conserved end residues are part of each CDR3. The order of the fields is clone size, J gene, V gene, D gene, CDR3 DNA, CDR3 protein. The D gene is left open where the match is weak. Clone size appears in some rows only: once, few, many, or a class for an expanded clone.

>.|TRBJ1-2|TRBV29-1|.
TGCAGCGTCCAACGGACCGACTATGGCTACACCTTC
CSVQRTDYGYTF
>few|TRBJ2-7|TRBV30|TRBD2
TGTGCCTGGAGCCTACTAGCGGACGACTCCTACGAGCAGTACTTC
CAWSLLADDSYEQYF
>.|TRBJ1-5|TRBV28|.
TGTGCCAGCAGTTTAGTTTCATCGGGGGGCCGTCAGCCCCAGCATTTT
CASSLVSSGGRQPQHF
>.|TRBJ1-4|TRBV7-9|TRBD1
TGTGCCAGCAGCTCCTGGACAGGGGGCACGGAAAAACTGTTTTTT
CASSSWTGGTEKLFF
>.|TRBJ1-1|TRBV4-1|.
TGCGCCAGCAGCCAAGATCAACCGCGTTTGGCTTTCTTT
CASSQDQPRLAFF
>.|TRBJ1-6|TRBV5-4|TRBD1
TGTGCCAGCAGCTTTCGAGGGGGCCCCGAATTTAATTCACCCCTCCACTTT
CASSFRGGPEFNSPLHF
>.|TRBJ2-7|TRBV11-2|TRBD2
TGTGCCAGCAGCCTGTTCTCGGCGGGAGACGAGCAGTACTTC
CASSLFSAGDEQYF
>.|TRBJ2-1|TRBV18|.
TGTGCCAGCTCCGGACAGGGAGGGAAAGGATACAATGAGCAGTTCTTC
CASSGQGGKGYNEQFF
>.|TRBJ2-1|TRBV10-2|TRBD2
TGCGCCAGCAGTGCGGGACTAGGTGGCTTCAATGAGCAGTTCTTC
CASSAGLGGFNEQFF
>.|TRBJ2-7|TRBV28|.
TGTGCCAGCAAAAAAACCCAGGAAACTTACGAGCAGTACTTC
CASKKTQETYEQYF
>.|TRBJ2-1|TRBV11-2|.
TGTGCCAGCAGCTTAGATGCTATCCGGGACAAAGAGCAGTTCTTC
CASSLDAIRDKEQFF
>.|TRBJ2-1|TRBV27|.
TGTGCCAGCAGTTTAGATGTTCGGGGTATGAGATACAATGAGCAGTTCTTC
CASSLDVRGMRYNEQFF
>.|TRBJ2-1|TRBV11-2|TRBD2
TGTGCCAGCAGCTCCCTAGCGGGGGGATACAATGAGCAGTTCTTC
CASSSLAGGYNEQFF
>.|TRBJ2-1|TRBV27|TRBD1
TGTGCCAGCACCCGGACAGGCTCCTACAATGAGCAGTTCTTC
CASTRTGSYNEQFF
>.|TRBJ1-3|TRBV6-1|.
TGTGCCAGCAGTGCAGCAGGGGAAGGATTCGGAAACACCATATATTTT
CASSAAGEGFGNTIYF
>.|TRBJ2-7|TRBV11-2|.
TGTGCCAGCAAACGGGACTTTCGAGTGAGGGGTCACGAGCAGTACTTC
CASKRDFRVRGHEQYF
>.|TRBJ1-4|TRBV6-1|.
TGTGCCAGCAGTGAAGGGTCAACTAATGAAAAACTGTTTTTT
CASSEGSTNEKLFF
>few|TRBJ2-3|TRBV5-1|TRBD2
TGCGCCAGCAGCTCCGGGACTAGCGGACCCACAGATACGCAGTATTTT
CASSSGTSGPTDTQYF
>.|TRBJ1-3|TRBV15|.
TGTGCCACCAGCAGAGAGAGGTTCGCTGGAAACACCATATATTTT
CATSRERFAGNTIYF
>.|TRBJ1-4|TRBV5-1|.
TGCGCCAGCAGGATTGGGGCTAATGAAAAACTGTTTTTT
CASRIGANEKLFF